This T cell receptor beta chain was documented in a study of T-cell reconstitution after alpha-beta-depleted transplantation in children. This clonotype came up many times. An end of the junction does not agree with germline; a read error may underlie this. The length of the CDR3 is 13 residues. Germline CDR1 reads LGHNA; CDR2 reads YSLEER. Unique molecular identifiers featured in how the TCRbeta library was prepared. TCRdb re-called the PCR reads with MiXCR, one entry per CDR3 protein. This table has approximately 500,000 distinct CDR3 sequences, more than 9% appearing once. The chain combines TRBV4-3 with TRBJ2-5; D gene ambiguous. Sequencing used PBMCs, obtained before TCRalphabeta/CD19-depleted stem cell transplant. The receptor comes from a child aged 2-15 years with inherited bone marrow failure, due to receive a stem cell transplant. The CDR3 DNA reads TGTGCCAGCAGCCAAGTCCCCCAAGAGACCCAGTACTTC. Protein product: CASSQVPQETQYF.